This passage covers 7 T cell receptor beta chains from one sample sequenced in a study of shared clonotypes between healthy human individuals. TCRdb's table, derived via immunoSEQ multiplex PCR, lists solely in-frame clones and lacks some. The table includes around 2.3 million clones, about 94% detected once. Sequencing was carried out using naive CD4+ T cells sorted from blood. As to subset: CD45RA+ positively selected. The receptors shown here come from a man in his late teens or twenties in good health.

The V and J genes are TRBV14 and TRBJ2-3; 9 bases are a match to TRBD1. Germline values: CDR1 SGHDN, CDR2 FVKESK. The CDR3 runs to 17 residues. The V segment lost 0 bases and the J segment 2 bases; nucleotides outside the gene matches: 6. The CDR3 here is CASSQEGTGRSTDTQYF. CDR3 DNA sequence: TGTGCCAGCAGCCAAGAGGGGACAGGGCGGTCCACAGATACGCAGTATTTT.

The chain uses TRBV4-3 and TRBJ2-2, with 10 bases aligning to TRBD2. There are 16 residues in the CDR3. Germline V gene lookup returns CDR1 LGHNA and CDR2 YSLEER. V lost 0 bases and J lost 5; bases outside the gene matches: 3. The CDR3 coding sequence is TGCGCCAGCAGCCAAGAACTAGCGGGAAGGACCGGGGAGCTGTTTTTT. Translated: CASSQELAGRTGELFF.

The chain has TRBV9 and TRBJ2-3, with 8 bases lining up with TRBD2. V gave up 0 bases and J gave up 2 bases; unmatched junction bases: 5. CDR1 and CDR2 (germline): SGDLS, YYNGEE. This CDR3 comprises 16 residues. Here the CDR3 reads CASSVASGGPTDTQYF. For the CDR3, the DNA is TGTGCCAGCAGCGTAGCGAGCGGGGGTCCCACAGATACGCAGTATTTT.

The count of this clone is one. The chain links TRBV7-2 to TRBJ2-1, with a weak D call TRBD2 (5 bases). Germline CDR1 is SGHTA and CDR2 is FQGNSA. This CDR3 has 15 residues. Trimming cost V 6 bases and J 0 bases, with 12 bases left between them. CDR3 nucleotide sequence: TGTGCCAGCAGGAGCGACGGACTCTCCTACAATGAGCAGTTCTTC. Amino acids: CASRSDGLSYNEQFF.

This chain uses TRBV5-1 with TRBJ1-4; TRBD1 matches 7 bases. The V gene's germline CDR1 is SGHRS and CDR2 YFSETQ. V was pared by 4 bases and J by 3 bases, with 6 bases of the junction left unmatched. The CDR3 sequence is 15 residues long. This chain's CDR3 is CASSTPGQSNEKLFF. DNA for the CDR3: TGCGCCAGCAGCACCCCGGGACAGTCTAATGAAAAACTGTTTTTT.

The J gene is TRBJ2-7, the V gene TRBV15, with 9 positions matching TRBD1. V dropped 7 bases and J dropped 4; count of bases not matched to a gene: 11. The CDR3 has 15 amino acids. Germline V gene lookup returns CDR1 LNHNV and CDR2 YYDKDF (reference sequence). CDR3 loop: CATKPRGQGIYEQYF. CDR3 DNA sequence: TGTGCCACCAAACCCCGTGGACAGGGGATTTACGAGCAGTACTTC.

This clone showed up just once. The CDR3 DNA reads as TGTGCCAGCAGTGTTGGACAGGGGACGACAGATACGCAGTATTTT. Translation gives CASSVGQGTTDTQYF. V gene TRBV6-1 combines with J gene TRBJ2-3, with 9 bases matching TRBD1. Germline CDR1 MNHNS, CDR2 SASEGT. The CDR3 consists of 15 residues. J gave up 3 bases and V 4 bases, and 5 bases lay outside the gene matches.